A single sample gave rise to the 32 T cell receptor beta chains below, sequenced in a study of OX40 agonist ivuxolimab in advanced cancers. Only in-frame clones appear in the TCRdb table, and some are missing; sequencing was by immunoSEQ multiplex PCR. The data contain 25,000 to 30,000 clones, more than 85% of them singletons. Sequencing used CD4+ or CD8+ T cells sorted from blood, obtained in a trial of the OX40 agonist ivuxolimab. Source of these receptors: an adult with an advanced solid tumor such as melanoma, head and neck, liver or kidney cancer.

V is TRBV19 and J is TRBJ1-1; D is undetermined. CDR1 LNHDA and CDR2 SQIVND come from the germline V gene (reference sequence). V lost 6 bases and J lost 1, with 6 bases in between. The CDR3 covers 12 residues. The CDR3 sequence is CASRNGNTEAFF. CDR3 in DNA: TGTGCCAGTAGGAACGGGAACACTGAAGCTTTCTTT.

The chain uses TRBV4-1 and TRBJ2-4, with a possible D match to TRBD2 (6 bases). The germline gives CDR1 MGHRA, CDR2 YSYEKL. Trimming shortened V by 1 base and J by 0 bases, and 13 bases separated the two germline ends. The CDR3 runs 17 residues. In nucleotides, the CDR3 is TGCGCCAGCAGCCAAGGTTCGGTGGGACTAGCCAAAAACATTCAGTACTTC. Translated: CASSQGSVGLAKNIQYF.

The V call is TRBV7-9, the J call TRBJ2-5; maybe TRBD2 (6 bases). V lost 5 bases and J lost 0, with 13 bases in between. Germline V gene data show CDR1 as SEHNR and CDR2 as FQNEAQ (reference sequence). The length of the CDR3 is 15 residues. This chain's CDR3 is CASSPSGGHQETQYF. In nucleotides, the CDR3 is TGTGCCAGCAGCCCCTCCGGGGGACACCAAGAGACCCAGTACTTC.

The chain has TRBV4-1 and TRBJ2-7, with 7 bases identical to TRBD1. CDR1 is MGHRA, CDR2 YSYEKL, per germline. The V gene end was trimmed by 5 bases and the J gene end by 3 bases; junction bases not matched to a gene: 10. The CDR3 is made up of 15 amino acids. For the CDR3, the DNA is TGCGCCAGCAGCACAAACAGGGGCCAAAACTACGAGCAGTACTTC. This translates into CASSTNRGQNYEQYF.

This clone was observed a few times. The rearrangement links TRBV6-1 to TRBJ2-5; TRBD2 matches at 12 bases. CDR1 is MNHNS and CDR2 is SASEGT in the germline V gene. There are 16 residues in the CDR3. Losses at the gene ends were 2 bases for V and 1 base for J; bases not matched to a gene: 2. CDR3 in amino acids: CASSELAGGPQETQYF. Written as DNA, the CDR3 is TGTGCCAGCAGTGAACTAGCGGGAGGGCCCCAAGAGACCCAGTACTTC.

V usage is TRBV2 and J usage is TRBJ1-1; possibly TRBD1 for D (6 bases). V lost 6 bases to trimming and J lost 6 bases, with 8 bases between them. The germline V gene encodes CDR1 SNHLY and CDR2 FYNNEI. CDR3 length: 11 residues. The CDR3 region has the DNA TGTGCCAGCAGGGGGGGCCCTGAAGCTTTCTTT. Translation: CASRGGPEAFF.

The V gene is TRBV5-1, the J gene TRBJ2-7; 10 bases fit TRBD1. After removal of 3 bases from V and 3 bases from J, the junction contained 6 bases not matched to a gene. The CDR3 extends over 15 amino acids. The germline V gene encodes CDR1 SGHRS and CDR2 YFSETQ. As DNA, the CDR3 is TGCGCCAGCAGCTCATCCGGGACAGGGGTCTACGAGCAGTACTTC. Amino acid sequence: CASSSSGTGVYEQYF.

The rearrangement links TRBV7-8 to TRBJ1-5; D is perhaps TRBD1 (6 bases). V was shortened by 4 bases and J by 6 bases, with 13 bases between the two germline ends. The CDR3 sequence is 14 residues long. Per the germline V gene, CDR1 is SGHVS and CDR2 is FQNEAQ. The chain's CDR3 is CASSSVRGLQPQHF. CDR3 DNA: TGTGCCAGCAGCTCCGTCCGGGGGCTTCAGCCCCAGCATTTT.

The chain recombines TRBV28 with TRBJ1-2; tentatively, D is TRBD1 (5 bases). The germline V gene encodes CDR1 MDHEN and CDR2 SYDVKM. The CDR3 runs 14 residues. With 6 bases removed from V and 5 bases from J, the gap between germline ends came to 16 bases. The CDR3 reads CASSPGRGGYGYTF. Written as DNA, the CDR3 is TGTGCCAGCAGCCCCGGACGGGGCGGGTATGGCTACACCTTC.

The chain has TRBV9 and TRBJ1-1; D is undetermined. Germline assignment: CDR1 SGDLS and CDR2 YYNGEE. The ends were cut back, 4 bases at V and 1 base at J, with 11 bases in the middle. The CDR3 contains 14 residues. In DNA, the CDR3 is TGTGCCAGCAGCCCCCAACCGGGGAACACTGAAGCTTTCTTT. Protein product: CASSPQPGNTEAFF.

By frequency in the sample, this clone is medium-sized. The V and J genes are TRBV28 and TRBJ2-2, with D possibly matching TRBD1 (6 bases). CDR1 and CDR2 from the germline V gene are MDHEN and SYDVKM. V was clipped by 6 bases and J by 1 base, with 18 bases between them. The CDR3 extends over 17 amino acids. Here the CDR3 DNA reads TGTGCCAGCAGGTACAGGGTTGGTGACCTGAACACCGGGGAGCTGTTTTTT. It translates to CASRYRVGDLNTGELFF.

The chain carries TRBV5-1 and TRBJ2-5; D perhaps matches TRBD2 (6 bases). The CDR3 loop spans 16 amino acids. Germline values: CDR1 SGHRS, CDR2 YFSETQ. V was cut by 4 bases and J by 4 bases, with 20 bases left in between. CDR3 DNA sequence: TGCGCCAGCAGCGAGGGACTCGCCGGGGCTCTAGAGACCCAGTACTTC. Translated, it gives CASSEGLAGALETQYF.

The rearrangement links TRBV7-6 to TRBJ2-5, with D tentatively TRBD1 (6 bases). The V end lost 5 bases, the J end lost 1 base, and 17 bases lay between the germline ends. Per germline, CDR1 SGHVS and CDR2 FNYEAQ. This CDR3 comprises 16 residues. CDR3 sequence reads: CASSLLGRTAQETQYF. The CDR3 DNA is TGTGCCAGCAGCCTCCTGGGCAGGACAGCCCAAGAGACCCAGTACTTC.

The rearrangement links TRBV6-6 to TRBJ2-2, with 7 bases that match TRBD1. CDR1 is MNHNY, CDR2 SVGAGI, per germline (reference sequence). This CDR3 contains 15 residues. After removal of 7 bases from V and 2 bases from J, the junction contained 7 bases not matched to a gene. The CDR3, as DNA: TGTGCCAGCACCCACCCAGGGGGTAACACCGGGGAGCTGTTTTTT. Encoded protein: CASTHPGGNTGELFF.

The chain carries TRBV5-6 and TRBJ2-7; 9 bases line up with TRBD1. The CDR3 totals 13 residues. The J segment lost 5 bases and the V segment lost 4 bases, leaving 4 bases of the junction unmatched. Germline V CDR1 and CDR2: SGHDT, YYEEEE. Written as DNA, the CDR3 is TGTGCCAGCAGCCGGGACAGGGTCCACGAGCAGTACTTC. Protein product: CASSRDRVHEQYF.

This chain links TRBV15 with TRBJ2-2; D is undetermined. With 1 base removed from V and 5 bases from J, the gap between germline ends came to 2 bases. CDR1 and CDR2 from the germline V gene are LNHNV and YYDKDF (reference sequence). CDR3 length: 12 amino acids. This CDR3 reads CATSRATGELFF. CDR3 DNA: TGTGCCACCAGCAGAGCTACCGGGGAGCTGTTTTTT.

The chain combines TRBV7-6 with TRBJ2-1; TRBD2 agrees at 10 bases. J was trimmed by 1 base and V by 6 bases; bases with no gene match: 3. This CDR3 has 15 residues. CDR1 SGHVS and CDR2 FNYEAQ come from the germline V gene. CDR3 DNA sequence: TGTGCCAGCAGACCTAGCGGGAGTTCCTACAATGAGCAGTTCTTC. Its protein is CASRPSGSSYNEQFF.

The chain couples TRBV5-1 to TRBJ1-5; possibly TRBD1 for D (5 bases). This CDR3 is 14 amino acids long. CDR1 SGHRS and CDR2 YFSETQ come from the germline V gene. V was trimmed by 4 bases and J by 7 bases, leaving 15 bases between them. The CDR3 DNA follows: TGCGCCAGCAGCCTTGGGGGTAAAGACCAGCCCCAGCATTTT. Residues: CASSLGGKDQPQHF.

The V and J genes are TRBV5-8 and TRBJ1-5; 9 nucleotides match TRBD1. The V and J ends lost 1 base and 0 bases, in that order; junction bases with no gene match: 5. CDR1 is SGHTS, CDR2 YDEGEE, per germline. The CDR3 length is 17 residues. The CDR3 region is CASSLSGTGYSNQPQHF. The CDR3 DNA is TGTGCCAGCAGCTTGTCGGGGACAGGGTATAGCAATCAGCCCCAGCATTTT.

The chain is built from TRBV13 and TRBJ1-1; TRBD1 matches at 11 bases. Germline V lookup: CDR1 PRHDT, CDR2 FYEKMQ (reference sequence). The CDR3 covers 17 residues. V dropped 5 bases and J dropped 0; count of bases not matched to a gene: 8. As DNA, the CDR3 is TGTGCCAGCAGCGCCACCCGGGACAGGGGGATGAACACTGAAGCTTTCTTT. Encoded protein: CASSATRDRGMNTEAFF.

The rearrangement uses TRBV15 and TRBJ2-1; D gene uncertain. V shed 0 bases and J shed 6 bases, with 6 bases lying between them. In germline, CDR1 is LNHNV, CDR2 YYDKDF (reference sequence). The CDR3 is 13 residues long. The CDR3 region has the DNA TGTGCCACCAGCAGAGATAGTTCCAATGAGCAGTTCTTC. Amino acids: CATSRDSSNEQFF.

The CDR3 loop reads CASSFSAYPPGIVAFF. The CDR3 DNA follows: TGTGCCAGCAGTTTTTCGGCCTACCCGCCTGGGATCGTTGCTTTCTTT. The J gene is TRBJ1-1, the V gene TRBV28, with unresolved D. V was trimmed by 3 bases and J by 11 bases, leaving 25 bases between them. Germline CDR1 reads MDHEN; CDR2 reads SYDVKM. The CDR3 extends over 16 amino acids.

The rearrangement joins TRBV7-8 to TRBJ1-1; D ambiguous. V lost 5 bases and J lost 1, with 5 bases in between. CDR1 SGHVS and CDR2 FQNEAQ come from the germline V gene. CDR3 size: 12 residues. In nucleotides, the CDR3 is TGTGCCAGCAGCCCGCAGAACACTGAAGCTTTCTTT. Translation: CASSPQNTEAFF. Full variable domain (rest looked up from reference TRBV7-8 and TRBJ1-1): GAGVSQSPRYKVAKRGQDVALRCDPISGHVSLFWYQQALGQGPEFLTYFQNEAQLDKSGLPSDRFFAERPEGSVSTLKIQRTQQEDSAVYLCASSPQNTEAFFGQGTRLTVV.

V usage is TRBV29-1 and J usage is TRBJ2-7, with D unresolved. Between the trimmed V and J ends, which lost 0 bases and 1 base, there was a span of 7 bases. Germline loops: CDR1 SQVTM, CDR2 ANQGSEA. This CDR3 comprises 13 residues. CDR3 region: CSVEDGTSYEQYF. The CDR3 bases are TGCAGCGTTGAAGATGGCACTTCCTACGAGCAGTACTTC.

The genes are TRBV21-1 and TRBJ2-2; the table's D gene call, TRBD1, was not cross checked with the DNA. TRBV21-1 corresponds to a pseudogene. The CDR3 covers 17 residues. In nucleotides, the CDR3 is TGTGCCAGCAGCAAAGAGGCGGCAGGGGGGCTCTGGGAAGGGCTGTTTTTT. It yields the protein CASSKEAAGGLWEGLFF.

V is TRBV28 and J is TRBJ2-3; perhaps D is TRBD1 or TRBD2 (5 bases each). The germline gives CDR1 MDHEN, CDR2 SYDVKM. Trimming left V 7 bases short and J 6 bases short, with 14 bases between. This CDR3 has 13 residues. The CDR3 spells CASNQLGADTQYF. The CDR3 nucleotides read TGTGCCAGCAATCAACTAGGGGCGGATACGCAGTATTTT.

This sequence joins TRBV5-1 and TRBJ1-3; D is unclear. CDR3 length: 16 residues. The germline V and J ends were trimmed by 1 base and 2 bases, with 13 bases remaining between them. CDR1 and CDR2 from the germline V gene are SGHRS and YFSETQ. CDR3 sequence (DNA): TGCGCCAGCAGCTTGTCGGGATTTCGCACTGGAAACACCATATATTTT. Its translation: CASSLSGFRTGNTIYF. Complete variable domain (other parts from reference TRBV5-1 and TRBJ1-3): KAGVTQTPRYLIKTRGQQVTLSCSPISGHRSVSWYQQTPGQGLQFLFEYFSETQRNKGNFPGRFSGRQFSNSRSEMNVSTLELGDSALYLCASSLSGFRTGNTIYFGEGSWLTVV.

The chain couples TRBV4-3 to TRBJ2-4, with D perhaps TRBD1 or TRBD2 (5 bases each). The CDR3 runs 15 residues. The V and J ends lost 4 bases and 5 bases respectively, with 15 bases between them. Per germline, CDR1 LGHNA and CDR2 YSLEER. In DNA, the CDR3 is TGCGCCAGCAGCCTGGGGCCGGGGATGGAAAACATTCAGTACTTC. It yields the protein CASSLGPGMENIQYF.

The rearrangement joins TRBV11-3 to TRBJ2-1, with TRBD2 matching 9 bases. CDR1 is SGHNT and CDR2 is YENEEA in the germline V gene. Trimming removed 0 bases from V and 7 bases from J; junction bases left unmatched: 7. This CDR3 contains 16 residues. The CDR3: CASSLEGREGQNEQFF. Written as DNA, the CDR3 is TGTGCCAGCAGCTTAGAGGGGCGGGAGGGCCAAAATGAGCAGTTCTTC. The whole variable domain, remainder taken from reference TRBV11-3 and TRBJ2-1, is EAGVVQSPRYKIIEKKQPVAFWCNPISGHNTLYWYLQNLGQGPELLIRYENEEAVDDSQLPKDRFSAERLKGVDSTLKIQPAELGDSAVYLCASSLEGREGQNEQFFGPGTRLTVL.

This clone is deemed medium-sized. The CDR3 region has the DNA TGTGCCAGCAGTAATTCCGGGACAGGGATGATAAGCAATCAGCCCCAGCATTTT. It specifies CASSNSGTGMISNQPQHF. This chain links TRBV7-8 with TRBJ1-5; 9 positions match TRBD1. The V and J ends lost 6 bases and 1 base, in that order; junction bases with no gene match: 13. The CDR3 has 18 amino acids. CDR1 and CDR2 (germline): SGHVS, FQNEAQ.

The rearrangement links TRBV5-8 to TRBJ2-7, with 7 nucleotides matching TRBD1. Germline-derived CDR1 and CDR2 are SGHTS and YDEGEE. V shed 2 bases and J 3 bases; nucleotides not matched to a gene: 8. CDR3 length: 15 amino acids. Here the CDR3 DNA reads TGTGCCAGCAGCTTAACCGGGACAGCTAACTACGAGCAGTACTTC. It codes for CASSLTGTANYEQYF.

The chain joins TRBV28 to TRBJ1-3; perhaps TRBD1 as D (6 bases). The CDR3 is 14 amino acids. CDR1 is MDHEN and CDR2 is SYDVKM in the germline V gene. V was cut by 5 bases and J by 4 bases, with 12 bases left in between. The chain's CDR3 is CASSIQGLGNTIYF. The CDR3 DNA sequence: TGTGCCAGCAGTATACAGGGTTTAGGAAACACCATATATTTT.